These T cell receptor beta chains were read from a single sample in a study of blood T cell repertoires in COVID-19. Sequenced by immunoSEQ multiplex PCR; TCRdb stores in-frame clones only, minus some. The sample holds under 70,000 clones; roughly nine tenths are singletons and the top ten take about 7.3%. Sequenced sample: peripheral blood. Receptors originate from a woman in her fifties or sixties with active or convalescent COVID-19. The CDR3 runs from the conserved cysteine through the conserved F or W. A D gene is named only where the DNA matches it firmly. Clone size is given for some rows only: seen once, a few or many times, or a class if the clone is expanded.

j_gene | v_gene | abundance | d_gene | CDR3aa | CDR3nt
TRBJ1-2 | TRBV6-1 | once | . | CASSELATSYTF | TGTGCCAGCAGTGAATTGGCAACTAGCTACACCTTC
TRBJ2-3 | TRBV6-2/TRBV6-3 | . | . | CASSPSSGWGPDTQYF | TGTGCCAGCAGTCCCTCCAGCGGGTGGGGCCCAGATACGCAGTATTTT
TRBJ1-1 | TRBV5-4 | . | . | CASSLYALSNTEAFF | TGTGCCAGCAGCTTGTACGCGCTATCGAACACTGAAGCTTTCTTT
TRBJ2-2 | TRBV12-3/TRBV12-4 | . | . | CASSFAVTGELFF | TGTGCCAGCAGTTTTGCGGTAACCGGGGAGCTGTTTTTT
TRBJ2-3 | TRBV2 | . | TRBD2 | CASSTSSGGRTDTQYF | TGTGCCAGCAGTACCTCTAGCGGGGGGCGCACAGATACGCAGTATTTT
TRBJ2-1 | TRBV11-2 | . | TRBD1 | CASSLRDSAYNEQFF | TGTGCCAGCAGCTTAAGGGACAGCGCCTACAATGAGCAGTTCTTC
TRBJ2-7 | TRBV28 | . | . | CASSSGSYEQYF | TGTGCCAGCAGTTCCGGCTCCTACGAGCAGTACTTC
TRBJ1-1 | TRBV3-1/TRBV3-2 | . | . | CASSPRGGGGTEAFF | TGTGCCAGCAGCCCGAGAGGGGGGGGAGGGACTGAAGCTTTCTTT
TRBJ1-5 | TRBV6-6 | . | . | CASSYSSGNQPQHF | TGTGCCAGCAGTTACTCGAGTGGCAATCAGCCCCAGCATTTT
TRBJ2-4 | TRBV21-1 | . | . | CASSKSGGAKNIQYF | TGTGCCAGCAGCAAATCCGGGGGGGCCAAAAACATTCAGTACTTC
TRBJ2-3 | TRBV19 | . | . | CASRNRGGQDTQYF | TGTGCCAGTAGAAATAGGGGGGGCCAAGATACGCAGTATTTT
TRBJ1-2 | TRBV30 | . | . | CAWSVRRGFDGYTF | TGTGCCTGGAGTGTACGCAGGGGATTTGATGGCTACACCTTC
TRBJ2-2 | TRBV28 | . | TRBD2 | CASMGSLAANTGELFF | TGTGCCAGCATGGGCTCGCTAGCGGCGAACACCGGGGAGCTGTTTTTT
TRBJ1-2 | TRBV25-1 | . | TRBD1 | CASKAEGAYGYTF | TGTGCCAGCAAGGCAGAGGGGGCCTATGGCTACACCTTC
TRBJ1-3 | TRBV3-1/TRBV3-2 | . | . | CASSQDTGNTIYF | TGTGCCAGCAGCCAAGATACTGGAAACACCATATATTTT
TRBJ1-1 | TRBV19 | . | TRBD1 | CASSKGAYTEAFF | TGTGCCAGTAGTAAGGGGGCGTACACTGAAGCTTTCTTT
TRBJ2-3 | TRBV5-1 | . | TRBD2 | CASSLGLAARTDTQYF | TGCGCCAGCAGCTTAGGACTAGCGGCGCGCACAGATACGCAGTATTTT
TRBJ1-5 | TRBV3-1/TRBV3-2 | . | TRBD1 | CASSQEGRGFGQPQHF | TGTGCCAGCAGCCAAGAGGGCAGGGGGTTCGGTCAGCCCCAGCATTTT
TRBJ2-1 | TRBV9 | . | . | CASSVLGANEQFF | TGTGCCAGCAGCGTTTTGGGGGCAAATGAGCAGTTCTTC
TRBJ2-1 | TRBV18 | . | TRBD2 | CASSRASGNYEQFF | TGTGCCAGCTCACGAGCTAGCGGGAATTATGAGCAGTTCTTC
TRBJ1-5 | TRBV20-1 | . | TRBD1 | CSASLQGAGYSNQPQHF | TGCAGTGCTAGTTTACAGGGGGCCGGTTATAGCAATCAGCCCCAGCATTTT
TRBJ2-1 | TRBV28 | . | TRBD2 | CASSEIAGNEQFF | TGTGCCAGCAGCGAAATAGCGGGGAATGAGCAGTTCTTC
TRBJ2-1 | TRBV24-1 | . | TRBD2 | CATSDNSGTSGTSYNEQFF | TGTGCCACCAGTGACAACTCCGGGACTAGCGGGACTTCCTACAATGAGCAGTTCTTC
TRBJ1-4 | TRBV28 | once | TRBD1 | CASRRAGQGNEKLFF | TGTGCCAGCAGGAGGGCAGGACAGGGCAATGAAAAACTGTTTTTT
TRBJ2-2 | TRBV9 | . | . | CASSVYQGNTGELFF | TGTGCCAGCAGCGTTTACCAGGGGAACACCGGGGAGCTGTTTTTT
TRBJ1-3 | TRBV5-1 | . | . | CASSTEPGVSGNTIYF | TGCGCCAGCAGCACAGAACCGGGGGTCTCTGGAAACACCATATATTTT
TRBJ1-4 | TRBV6-1 | . | TRBD1 | CASSDIQGATNEKLFF | TGTGCCAGCAGTGACATCCAGGGGGCAACTAATGAAAAACTGTTTTTT
TRBJ2-3 | TRBV7-2 | . | . | CASSLGRQPSLIATDTQYF | TGTGCCAGCAGCTTAGGTCGGCAGCCTTCTCTTATAGCTACAGATACGCAGTATTTT
TRBJ2-7 | TRBV2 | once | . | CASSESLARRHEQYF | TGTGCCAGCAGTGAATCACTAGCAAGGCGCCACGAGCAGTACTTC
TRBJ1-6 | TRBV6-1 | . | . | CASSDRTLSPLHF | TGTGCCAGCAGTGATCGGACACTCTCACCCCTCCACTTT
TRBJ2-1 | TRBV21-1 | . | . | CASSNERENEQFF | TGTGCCAGCAGCAATGAGAGGGAGAATGAGCAGTTCTTC
TRBJ1-2 | TRBV12-3/TRBV12-4 | . | . | CASSQRWRDGYTF | TGTGCCAGCAGTCAGCGATGGAGGGATGGCTACACCTTC
TRBJ2-1 | TRBV5-5 | . | . | CASSLATNNEQFF | TGTGCCAGCAGCTTGGCCACAAACAATGAGCAGTTCTTC
TRBJ1-6 | TRBV7-6 | . | . | CASSLQGNSPLHF | TGTGCCAGCAGCTTACAGGGGAATTCACCCCTCCACTTT
TRBJ1-4 | TRBV28 | . | . | CASNVDFATNEKLFF | TGTGCCAGCAATGTGGACTTTGCAACTAATGAAAAACTGTTTTTT
TRBJ1-5 | TRBV6-1 | . | . | CASSEAGRQPQHF | TGTGCCAGCAGTGAAGCGGGCCGTCAGCCCCAGCATTTT
TRBJ1-2 | TRBV28 | . | . | CASSFEWEGWNYGYTF | TGTGCCAGCAGTTTCGAATGGGAGGGATGGAACTATGGCTACACCTTC
TRBJ1-2 | TRBV19 | . | . | CASSPQVANYGYTF | TGTGCCAGTAGCCCACAGGTAGCTAACTATGGCTACACCTTC
TRBJ1-1 | TRBV4-3 | once | . | CASSQTVETEAFF | TGCGCCAGCAGCCAGACAGTAGAAACTGAAGCTTTCTTT
TRBJ1-1 | TRBV5-5 | . | . | CASSLRTVSEAFF | TGTGCCAGCAGCTTGAGGACAGTATCTGAAGCTTTCTTT
TRBJ1-5 | TRBV30 | . | . | CAWSVGGDQPQHF | TGTGCCTGGAGTGTAGGGGGGGATCAGCCCCAGCATTTT
TRBJ2-7 | TRBV10-3 | once | TRBD2 | CAISEGSGVAGPSAYEQYF | TGTGCCATCAGTGAGGGAAGTGGAGTAGCGGGACCGAGCGCCTACGAGCAGTACTTC
TRBJ2-5 | TRBV7-5 | . | . | CARSLGCRGETQYF | TGTGCCAGAAGCTTAGGTTGCAGGGGGGAGACCCAGTACTTC
TRBJ2-5 | TRBV24-1 | . | . | CATTGPSGETQYF | TGTGCCACCACCGGACCGAGCGGGGAGACCCAGTACTTC
TRBJ1-2 | TRBV12-3/TRBV12-4 | . | . | CASSPDRERGYTF | TGTGCCAGCAGCCCGGACAGAGAGAGAGGCTACACCTTC
TRBJ2-3 | TRBV28 | . | . | CASSLREPDTQYF | TGTGCCAGCAGTTTAAGAGAGCCAGATACGCAGTATTTT
TRBJ1-2 | TRBV28 | . | . | CASPGGPSYYGYTF | TGTGCCAGCCCGGGGGGCCCGTCTTACTATGGCTACACCTTC
TRBJ2-3 | TRBV4-1 | . | . | CASSQVASTQYF | TGCGCCAGCAGCCAAGTGGCCAGTACGCAGTATTTT
TRBJ1-1 | TRBV28 | . | . | CASSRTLNTEAFF | TGTGCCAGCAGTAGGACTCTGAACACTGAAGCTTTCTTT
TRBJ1-6 | TRBV28 | few | TRBD1 | CASSLRSTGTNSPLHF | TGTGCCAGCAGTTTGAGGTCGACAGGGACCAATTCACCCCTCCACTTT
TRBJ1-5 | TRBV7-2 | . | . | CASSLVRGGIYSNQPQHF | TGTGCCAGCAGCTTAGTCAGGGGAGGGATCTATAGCAATCAGCCCCAGCATTTT
TRBJ1-2 | TRBV15 | . | TRBD1 | CATSRGDREPYGYTF | TGTGCCACCAGCAGAGGGGACAGGGAACCATATGGCTACACCTTC
TRBJ2-7 | TRBV7-2 | . | . | CASSLDGPGDEQYF | TGTGCCAGCAGCTTAGACGGGCCCGGGGACGAGCAGTACTTC
TRBJ2-7 | TRBV6-5 | . | TRBD1 | CAIPGQDPYEQYF | TGTGCCATCCCGGGACAGGATCCTTACGAGCAGTACTTC
TRBJ2-5 | TRBV5-1 | . | TRBD2 | CASSGTSGGAEETQYF | TGCGCCAGCAGCGGGACCAGCGGGGGGGCAGAAGAGACCCAGTACTTC